This entry is about one T cell receptor beta chain. Its antigen is currently not known. Per-nucleotide qualities are absent, and no much larger clonotype sits a single base away. The germline V gene (reference sequence) sets CDR1 to DFQATT and CDR2 to SNEGSKA. V has 3 bases trimmed and J has 2 bases trimmed; junction bases matching no gene number 7. Including cysteine and phenylalanine, the CDR3 has 14 amino acids. Only the CDR3 region is kept as DNA, spanning 42 bases read in frame from base 1. Library construction relied on PCR. Sequencing used an Illumina HiSeq 2500. To normalize quantification of the TCRbeta repertoire, the TCR libraries were built with molecular barcoding that relied on unique molecular identifiers. In TCRdb, the public reads were trimmed at Q25 with fastp and aligned with MiXCR, with productive beta chains retained. For every CDR3 protein sequence, its rows merge into one entry that carries the most common genes and DNA. The sample table contains roughly 500,000 distinct CDR3 sequences; only one count was recorded for around 12% of them. The ten biggest clones cover roughly 5.4% of the sample.

This entry comes from a study of T-cell reconstitution after alpha-beta-depleted transplantation in children (dated by TCRdb to 2016 to 2017). About the investigation overall: Using TCR repertoire profiling, the study quantitatively followed how T-cell immune reconstitution unfolded in children after TCRalphabeta/CD19-depleted allogeneic hematopoietic cell transplantation.

The TCR was taken from a human donor who donated a stem cell graft to a child with combined immunodeficiency. Here the sequenced sample was PBMCs from the stem cell graft donor, taken from the stem cell graft. Rearrangement joined TRBV20-1 to TRBJ2-7; TRBD1 agrees with 7 junctional bases. The DNA sequence is TGCAGTGCTAGCACGGACAGGATTACCTACGAGCAGTACTTC. Its translation is CSASTDRITYEQYF.